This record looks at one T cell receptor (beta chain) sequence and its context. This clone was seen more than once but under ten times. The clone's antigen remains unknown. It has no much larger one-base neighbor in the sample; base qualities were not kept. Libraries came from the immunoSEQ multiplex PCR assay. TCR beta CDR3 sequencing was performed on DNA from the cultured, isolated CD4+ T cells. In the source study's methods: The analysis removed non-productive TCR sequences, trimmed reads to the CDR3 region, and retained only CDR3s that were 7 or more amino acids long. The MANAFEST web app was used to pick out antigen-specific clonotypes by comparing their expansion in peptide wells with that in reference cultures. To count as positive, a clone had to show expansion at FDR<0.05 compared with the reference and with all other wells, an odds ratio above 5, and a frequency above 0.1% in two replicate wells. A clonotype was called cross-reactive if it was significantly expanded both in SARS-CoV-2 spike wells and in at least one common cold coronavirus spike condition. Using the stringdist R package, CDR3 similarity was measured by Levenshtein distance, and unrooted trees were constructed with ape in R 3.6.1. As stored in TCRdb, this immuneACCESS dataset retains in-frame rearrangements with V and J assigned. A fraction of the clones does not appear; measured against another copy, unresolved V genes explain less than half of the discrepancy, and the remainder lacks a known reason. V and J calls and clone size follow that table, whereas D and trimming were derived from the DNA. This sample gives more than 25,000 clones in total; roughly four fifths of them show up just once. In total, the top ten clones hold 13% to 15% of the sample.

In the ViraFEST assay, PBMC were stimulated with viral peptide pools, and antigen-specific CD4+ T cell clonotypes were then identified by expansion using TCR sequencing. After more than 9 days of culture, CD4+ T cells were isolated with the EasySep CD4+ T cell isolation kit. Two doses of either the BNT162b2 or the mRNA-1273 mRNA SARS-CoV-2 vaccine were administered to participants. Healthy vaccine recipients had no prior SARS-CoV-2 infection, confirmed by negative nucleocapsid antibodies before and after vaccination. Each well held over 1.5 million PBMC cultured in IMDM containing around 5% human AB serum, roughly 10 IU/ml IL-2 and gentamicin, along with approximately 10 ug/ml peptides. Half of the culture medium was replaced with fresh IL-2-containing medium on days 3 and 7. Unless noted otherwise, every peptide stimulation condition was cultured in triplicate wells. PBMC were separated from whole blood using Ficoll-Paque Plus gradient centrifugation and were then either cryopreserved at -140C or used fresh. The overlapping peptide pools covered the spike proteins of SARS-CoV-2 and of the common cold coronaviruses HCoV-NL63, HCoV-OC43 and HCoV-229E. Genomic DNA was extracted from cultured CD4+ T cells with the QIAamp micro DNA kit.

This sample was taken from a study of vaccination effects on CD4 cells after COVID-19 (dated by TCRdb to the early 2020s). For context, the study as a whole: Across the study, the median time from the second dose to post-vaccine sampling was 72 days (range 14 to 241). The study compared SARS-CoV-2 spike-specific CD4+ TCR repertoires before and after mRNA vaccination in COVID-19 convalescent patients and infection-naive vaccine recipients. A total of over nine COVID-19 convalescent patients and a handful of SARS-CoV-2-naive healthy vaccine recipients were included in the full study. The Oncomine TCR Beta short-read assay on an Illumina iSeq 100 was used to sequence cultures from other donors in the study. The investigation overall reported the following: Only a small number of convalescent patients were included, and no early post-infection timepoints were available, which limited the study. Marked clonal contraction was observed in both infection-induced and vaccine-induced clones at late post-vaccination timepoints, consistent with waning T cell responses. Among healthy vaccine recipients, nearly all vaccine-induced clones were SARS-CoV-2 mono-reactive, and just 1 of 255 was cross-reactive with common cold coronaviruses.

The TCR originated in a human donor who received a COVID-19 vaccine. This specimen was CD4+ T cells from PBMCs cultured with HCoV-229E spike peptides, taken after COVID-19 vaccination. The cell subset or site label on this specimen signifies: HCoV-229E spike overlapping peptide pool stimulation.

The CDR3 is CASSAGQGNNEKLFF. The DNA is TGTGCCAGCAGCGCAGGACAGGGAAATAATGAAAAACTGTTTTTT. Rearrangement joined TRBV5-8 to TRBJ1-4; TRBD1 fits 8 bases in the junction. Its CDR3 holds 15 amino acids, cysteine through phenylalanine. The kept DNA is CDR3 alone, 45 bases in frame from the first base. The germline V gene provides CDR1 SGHTS and CDR2 YDEGEE. V lost 4 bases and J lost 4 bases, and the count of bases not matched to a germline gene is 6. Reference TRBV5-8 and TRBJ1-4 proteins supply the regions before and after the CDR3; the full variable domain is: EAGVTQSPTHLIKTRGQQATLRCSPISGHTSVYWYQQALGLGLQFLLWYDEGEERNRGNFPPRFSGRQFPNYSSELNVNALELEDSALYLCASSAGQGNNEKLFFGSGTQLSVL.